This T cell receptor beta chain emerged from a study of neurological immune-mediated disorders. Regarding the study as a whole: HTLV-1-associated myelopathy showed the most TCR clonal expansion; multiple sclerosis the least, below healthy controls. CDR3 amino acid sequences found in expanded clones were never shared across subjects, suggesting private repertoires in all groups.

The cDNA came from 5'RACE with 10-nucleotide random UMIs. Whenever a sequencing run was performed, it yielded over 170 million TCR-beta sequences from 15-18 subjects. TCRdb processed the 5' RACE reads anew with MiXCR; each CDR3 protein has one entry. Of tens of thousands of distinct CDR3 sequences detected, about 4% appear once; the ten largest clones hold around 1.3%. Between the trimmed V and J ends, which lost 1 base and 2 bases, there was a span of 13 bases. The CDR3 consists of 16 residues. Per germline, CDR1 SGHDT and CDR2 YYEEEE. This clonotype was counted ten times or more. Its antigen is as yet unknown.

The TCR was taken from a young man with multiple sclerosis. Sequenced input: PBMCs. This chain joins TRBV5-6 and TRBJ1-3, with TRBD1 as a possible D gene (5 bases). The CDR3 DNA reads as TGTGCCAGCAGCTTGACCGGGGCGAGCGCTGGAAACACCATATATTTT. Its translation is CASSLTGASAGNTIYF.